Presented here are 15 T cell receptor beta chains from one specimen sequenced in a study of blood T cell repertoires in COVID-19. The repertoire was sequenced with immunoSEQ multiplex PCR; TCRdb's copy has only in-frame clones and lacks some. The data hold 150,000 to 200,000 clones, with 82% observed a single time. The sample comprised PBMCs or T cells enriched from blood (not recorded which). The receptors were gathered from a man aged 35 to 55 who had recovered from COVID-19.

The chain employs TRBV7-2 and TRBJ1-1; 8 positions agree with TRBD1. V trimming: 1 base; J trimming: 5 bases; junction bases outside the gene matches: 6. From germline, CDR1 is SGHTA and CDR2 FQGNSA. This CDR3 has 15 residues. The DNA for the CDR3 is TGTGCCAGCAGCTTAGACGGACAGGGAGATACTGAAGCTTTCTTT. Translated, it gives CASSLDGQGDTEAFF.

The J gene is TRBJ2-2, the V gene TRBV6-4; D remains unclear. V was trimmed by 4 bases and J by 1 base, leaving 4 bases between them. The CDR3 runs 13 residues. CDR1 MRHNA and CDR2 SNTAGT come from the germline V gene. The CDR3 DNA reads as TGTGCCAGCAGTGTCGGGAACACCGGGGAGCTGTTTTTT. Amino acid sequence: CASSVGNTGELFF.

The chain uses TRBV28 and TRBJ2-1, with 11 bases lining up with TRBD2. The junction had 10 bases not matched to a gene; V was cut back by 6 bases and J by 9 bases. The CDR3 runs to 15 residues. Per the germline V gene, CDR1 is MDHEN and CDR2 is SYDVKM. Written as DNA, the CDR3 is TGTGCCAGCAGCCAACTAGCGGGAGTGGGCCGTGAGCAGTTCTTC. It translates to CASSQLAGVGREQFF.

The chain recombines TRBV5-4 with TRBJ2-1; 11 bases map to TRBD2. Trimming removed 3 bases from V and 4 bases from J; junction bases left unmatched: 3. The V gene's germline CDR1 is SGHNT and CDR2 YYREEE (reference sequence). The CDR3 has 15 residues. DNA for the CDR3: TGTGCCAGCAGCTCGGGACTAGCGGCATACAATGAGCAGTTCTTC. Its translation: CASSSGLAAYNEQFF.

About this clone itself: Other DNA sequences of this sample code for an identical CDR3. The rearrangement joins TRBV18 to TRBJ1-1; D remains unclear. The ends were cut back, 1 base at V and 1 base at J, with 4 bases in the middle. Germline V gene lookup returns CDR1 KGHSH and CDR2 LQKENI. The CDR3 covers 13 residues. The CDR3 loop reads CASSPLANTEAFF. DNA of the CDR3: TGTGCCAGCTCACCACTAGCGAACACTGAAGCTTTCTTT. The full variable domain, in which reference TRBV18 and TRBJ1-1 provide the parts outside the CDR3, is NAGVMQNPRHLVRRRGQEARLRCSPMKGHSHVYWYRQLPEEGLKFMVYLQKENIIDESGMPKERFSAEFPKEGPSILRIQQVVRGDSAAYFCASSPLANTEAFFGQGTRLTVV.

CDR3 in DNA: TGTGCCAGCAGTCCAGGACAGGGGGATGTCTACGAGCAGTACGTC. Its protein product is CASSPGQGDVYEQYV. The rearrangement links TRBV6-2 or TRBV6-3 to TRBJ2-7; 10 bases match TRBD1. This CDR3 comprises 15 residues. Germline V lookup: CDR1 MNHEY, CDR2 SVGEGT. Trimming at V came to 5 bases and at J to 3 bases, leaving 7 bases not matched to a gene.

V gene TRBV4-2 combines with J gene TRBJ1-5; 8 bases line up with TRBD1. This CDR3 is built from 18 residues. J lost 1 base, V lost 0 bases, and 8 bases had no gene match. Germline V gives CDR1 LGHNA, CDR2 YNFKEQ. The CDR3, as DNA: TGTGCCAGCAGCCAAGATTTGAGTCAGGGGGCCAGCAATCAGCCCCAGCATTTT. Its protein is CASSQDLSQGASNQPQHF.

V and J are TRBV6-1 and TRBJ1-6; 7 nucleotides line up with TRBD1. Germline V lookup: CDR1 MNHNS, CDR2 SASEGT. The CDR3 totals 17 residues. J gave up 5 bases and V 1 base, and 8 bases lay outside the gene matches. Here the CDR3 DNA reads TGTGCCAGCAGTGAAGACTTACGACAGGGACATAATTCACCCCTCCACTTT. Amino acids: CASSEDLRQGHNSPLHF.

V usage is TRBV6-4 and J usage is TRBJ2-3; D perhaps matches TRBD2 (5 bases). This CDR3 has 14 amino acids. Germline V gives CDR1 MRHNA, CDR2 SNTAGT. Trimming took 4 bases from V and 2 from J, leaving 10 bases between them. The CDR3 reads CASSVEGSTDTQYF. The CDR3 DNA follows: TGTGCCAGCAGTGTCGAGGGATCCACAGATACGCAGTATTTT.

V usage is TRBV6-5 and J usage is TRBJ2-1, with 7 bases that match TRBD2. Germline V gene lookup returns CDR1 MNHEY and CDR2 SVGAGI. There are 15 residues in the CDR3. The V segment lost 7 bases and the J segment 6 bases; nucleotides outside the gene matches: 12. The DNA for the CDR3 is TGTGCCAGCACTATCTCGGGGGGAGGGCCCAATGAGCAGTTCTTC. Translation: CASTISGGGPNEQFF.

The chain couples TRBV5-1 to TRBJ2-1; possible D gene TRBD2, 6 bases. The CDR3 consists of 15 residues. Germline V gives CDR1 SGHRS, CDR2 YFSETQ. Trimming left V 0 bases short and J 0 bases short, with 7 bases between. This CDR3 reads CASSLDGGSYNEQFF. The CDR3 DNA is TGCGCCAGCAGCTTGGACGGGGGCTCCTACAATGAGCAGTTCTTC.

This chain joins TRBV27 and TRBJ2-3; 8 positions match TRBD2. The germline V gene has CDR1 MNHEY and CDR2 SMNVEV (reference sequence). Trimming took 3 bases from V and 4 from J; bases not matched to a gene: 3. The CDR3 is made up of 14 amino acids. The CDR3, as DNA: TGTGCCAGCAGTTTTTCGGGAGGGCCAGATACGCAGTATTTT. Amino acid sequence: CASSFSGGPDTQYF.

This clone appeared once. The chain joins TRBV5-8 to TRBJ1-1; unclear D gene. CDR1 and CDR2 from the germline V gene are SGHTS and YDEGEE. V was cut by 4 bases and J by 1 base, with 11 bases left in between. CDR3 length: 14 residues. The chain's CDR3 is CASSLSVANTEAFF. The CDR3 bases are TGTGCCAGCAGCCTGAGTGTAGCGAACACTGAAGCTTTCTTT.

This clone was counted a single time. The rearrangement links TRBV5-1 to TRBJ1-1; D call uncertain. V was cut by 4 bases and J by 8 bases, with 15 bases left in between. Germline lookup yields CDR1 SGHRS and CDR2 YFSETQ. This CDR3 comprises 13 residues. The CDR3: CASSPSDGGEAFF. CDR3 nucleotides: TGCGCCAGCAGCCCCTCTGACGGAGGGGAAGCTTTCTTT. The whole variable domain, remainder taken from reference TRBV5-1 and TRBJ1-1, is KAGVTQTPRYLIKTRGQQVTLSCSPISGHRSVSWYQQTPGQGLQFLFEYFSETQRNKGNFPGRFSGRQFSNSRSEMNVSTLELGDSALYLCASSPSDGGEAFFGQGTRLTVV.

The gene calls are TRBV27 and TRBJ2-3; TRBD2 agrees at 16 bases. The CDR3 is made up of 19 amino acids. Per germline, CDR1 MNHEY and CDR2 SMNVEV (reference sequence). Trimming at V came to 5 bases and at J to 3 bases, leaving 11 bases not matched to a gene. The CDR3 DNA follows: TGTGCCAGCAGTCCTTACTCCGGGACTAGCGGGAGGGGGACAGATACGCAGTATTTT. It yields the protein CASSPYSGTSGRGTDTQYF.